The 5 T cell receptor beta chains given below trace back to one sample, sequenced in a study of OX40 agonist ivuxolimab in advanced cancers. TCRdb's table, derived via immunoSEQ multiplex PCR, lists solely in-frame clones and lacks some. The sample has more than 65,000 clones, more than 70% seen once. Sequences were derived from CD4+ or CD8+ T cells sorted from blood, sampled in a trial of the OX40 agonist ivuxolimab. Receptors were obtained from an adult with an advanced solid tumor such as melanoma, head and neck, liver or kidney cancer.

This clone was picked up a small number of times. The chain uses TRBV7-1 and TRBJ1-6; D uncertain. TRBV7-1 is identified as an open reading frame with a role that is uncertain. V dropped 5 bases and J dropped 0 bases, with 23 bases sitting between them. The CDR3 consists of 20 residues. The CDR3 protein is CASSPLNSVGGSSYNSPLHF. The CDR3 DNA sequence: TGTGCCAGCAGCCCACTTAATAGTGTAGGCGGGAGCTCCTATAATTCACCCCTCCACTTT.

The V and J genes are TRBV7-2 and TRBJ2-7; D ambiguous. Germline assignment: CDR1 SGHTA and CDR2 FQGNSA. This CDR3 spans 16 amino acids. The germline V and J ends were trimmed by 1 base and 0 bases, with 13 bases remaining between them. The CDR3 DNA follows: TGTGCCAGCAGCTTAGAAGTCCACACAAACTCCTACGAGCAGTACTTC. The encoded protein is CASSLEVHTNSYEQYF.

V is TRBV5-6 and J is TRBJ1-3; the D is unclear. The CDR3 extends over 14 amino acids. CDR1 is SGHDT, CDR2 YYEEEE, per germline. V lost 4 bases to trimming and J lost 6 bases, with 14 bases between them. The CDR3 DNA reads TGTGCCAGCAGCCTCACGGAATACACAAACACCATATATTTT. Translating it yields CASSLTEYTNTIYF.

The chain carries TRBV5-4 and TRBJ2-3; TRBD2 matches 11 bases. CDR1 and CDR2 from the germline V gene are SGHNT and YYREEE (reference sequence). V shed 4 bases and J 0 bases; nucleotides not matched to a gene: 1. CDR3 length: 15 amino acids. The CDR3 DNA sequence: TGTGCCAGCAGCCGACTAGCGGGAAGCACAGATACGCAGTATTTT. This gives the protein CASSRLAGSTDTQYF.

V is TRBV15 and J is TRBJ2-6; D ambiguous. The CDR3 totals 13 residues. V was pared by 1 base and J by 6 bases, with 4 bases between. Germline lookup yields CDR1 LNHNV and CDR2 YYDKDF (reference sequence). The CDR3: CATSRGEANVLTF. CDR3 DNA: TGTGCCACCAGCAGAGGAGAGGCCAACGTCCTGACTTTC.